This T cell receptor beta chain was recorded in a study of Ad26.COV2.S vaccination and SARS-CoV-2 variants. The germline V gene encodes CDR1 SGHRS and CDR2 YFSETQ. Trimming left V 0 bases short and J 4 bases short, with 11 bases between. There are 15 residues in the CDR3. Overall study results and limits: Vaccine and placebo recipients had similar non-spike TCR breadth. TCR breadth and depth estimates may have understated total T cell responses. Marked by substantial breadth, spike-specific CD8+ and CD4+ T cell responses were reportedly seen after vaccination. Spike-specific TCR breadth was greater after Ad26.COV2.S than placebo.

Libraries were prepared by immunoSEQ multiplex PCR; TCRdb keeps only in-frame clonotypes and omits some of them. The table shows approximately 90,000 clones, with approximately 81% occurring only once. For this clone: Its antigen remains unknown.

The V call is TRBV5-1, the J call TRBJ1-5; D is uncertain. The receptor was derived from a human donor who had recovered from COVID-19. Here the sequenced sample was peripheral blood, taken after recovery from COVID-19. The chain's CDR3 is CASSLGPTNNQPQHF. CDR3 DNA sequence: TGCGCCAGCAGCTTGGGACCGACGAATAATCAGCCCCAGCATTTT. Using reference TRBV5-1 and TRBJ1-5 for the parts outside the CDR3, the full variable domain is KAGVTQTPRYLIKTRGQQVTLSCSPISGHRSVSWYQQTPGQGLQFLFEYFSETQRNKGNFPGRFSGRQFSNSRSEMNVSTLELGDSALYLCASSLGPTNNQPQHFGDGTRLSIL.